The clone carrying this T cell receptor beta chain was observed a few times. Antigen: not known. CDR1 is DFQATT, CDR2 SNEGSKA, per germline (reference sequence). Trimming stripped 2 bases from V and 0 bases from J, with 14 bases between. The CDR3 has 16 residues. TCRdb reprocessed the 5' RACE reads with MiXCR, giving one entry per CDR3 protein. This sample has some 840,000 distinct CDR3 sequences; roughly 12% occur once, and the top ten carry under 0.6%. This sample is drawn from a study of CD8 T cells in ankylosing spondylitis. Study-wide results and caveats: Seven or eight highly homologous variants made up a TCR beta motif, and this motif appeared characteristic of ankylosing spondylitis blood.

Material: blood, either unsorted or a sorted T cell fraction (not recorded which). The TCR comes from a male donor with ankylosing spondylitis. The chain recombines TRBV20-1 with TRBJ2-1; D may be TRBD2 (6 bases). CDR3 region: CSARTSRSTSYNEQFF. CDR3 nucleotide sequence: TGCAGTGCTAGAACTAGCAGATCAACCTCCTACAATGAGCAGTTCTTC.